The 27 T cell receptor beta chains reported below all come from one sample, sequenced in a study of blood T cell repertoires in COVID-19. Produced via immunoSEQ multiplex PCR; TCRdb's table is partial and in-frame only. The sample yields a few hundred thousand clones, 86% seen once. The sequencing sample was made of peripheral blood. The receptors were sampled from a woman aged 50 to 60 with acute or convalescent COVID-19.

The rearrangement joins TRBV9 to TRBJ2-1, with 11 positions matching TRBD2. Germline values: CDR1 SGDLS, CDR2 YYNGEE. The CDR3 spans 15 residues. Losses at the gene ends were 1 base for V and 8 bases for J; bases not matched to a gene: 5. As DNA, the CDR3 is TGTGCCAGCAGCGTACTAGCGGGGGGTAGGGATGAGCAGTTCTTC. Amino acid sequence: CASSVLAGGRDEQFF.

This chain uses TRBV9 with TRBJ2-1; 9 bases are a match to TRBD2. Germline V lookup: CDR1 SGDLS, CDR2 YYNGEE. After removal of 0 bases from V and 6 bases from J, the junction contained 4 bases not matched to a gene. The CDR3 extends over 15 amino acids. As DNA, the CDR3 is TGTGCCAGCAGCGTAGGCCTTAGCGGGAGCAATGAGCAGTTCTTC. Translation: CASSVGLSGSNEQFF.

V usage is TRBV28 and J usage is TRBJ2-7, with 7 bases matching TRBD2. V dropped 8 bases and J dropped 6; count of bases not matched to a gene: 16. This CDR3 contains 15 residues. CDR1 is MDHEN and CDR2 is SYDVKM in the germline V gene. The CDR3 loop reads CASSPIGLAAREQYF. The CDR3 bases are TGTGCCAGCTCCCCAATAGGGCTAGCGGCACGCGAGCAGTACTTC.

Concerning this clone itself: The identical CDR3 is also encoded by other nucleotide sequences in the sample. The J gene is TRBJ2-7, the V gene TRBV7-9, with TRBD1 as a possible D gene (5 bases). CDR3 length: 12 amino acids. Germline CDR1 SEHNR, CDR2 FQNEAQ (reference sequence). Between the trimmed V and J ends, which lost 3 bases and 7 bases, there was a span of 10 bases. The DNA for the CDR3 is TGTGCCAGCAGCTTCGCCCAGGGAGAGCAGTACTTC. Protein: CASSFAQGEQYF.

The chain uses TRBV13 and TRBJ2-7; TRBD2 might be the D (6 bases). Germline CDR1 is PRHDT and CDR2 is FYEKMQ (reference sequence). This CDR3 region has 15 residues. Trimming cost V 5 bases and J 0 bases, with 14 bases left between them. This CDR3 is CASSIRGGNSYEQYF. In DNA form, the CDR3 reads TGTGCCAGCAGCATTCGAGGCGGGAACTCCTACGAGCAGTACTTC.

The chain is built from TRBV24-1 and TRBJ2-1, with D maybe TRBD1 (6 bases). The CDR3 has 16 amino acids. Germline V gene sequence: CDR1 KGHDR, CDR2 SFDVKD. The germline V and J ends were trimmed by 4 bases and 6 bases, with 18 bases remaining between them. This chain's CDR3 is CATSDPGTLLFNEQFF. The CDR3 DNA follows: TGTGCCACCAGTGACCCCGGGACACTACTTTTCAATGAGCAGTTCTTC.

This rearrangement joins TRBV29-1 to TRBJ2-7, with D perhaps TRBD1 (5 bases). The CDR3 contains 13 residues. V lost 0 bases and J 4 bases, leaving 10 bases between the germline ends. Germline V gene sequence: CDR1 SQVTM, CDR2 ANQGSEA. CDR3 sequence (DNA): TGCAGCGTTGAAGAAGACTCAGGGTACGAGCAGTACTTC. Translating it yields CSVEEDSGYEQYF.

This clone showed up just once. V gene TRBV7-2 combines with J gene TRBJ2-1; TRBD2 aligns across 13 bases. Trimming removed 5 bases from V and 8 bases from J; junction bases left unmatched: 12. The CDR3 totals 17 residues. CDR1 and CDR2 from the germline V gene are SGHTA and FQGNSA. The chain's CDR3 is CASSPERTSGSVDEQFF. CDR3 in DNA: TGTGCCAGCAGCCCAGAACGGACTAGCGGGAGTGTTGATGAGCAGTTCTTC.

This chain links TRBV25-1 with TRBJ2-5; TRBD1 aligns across 9 bases. This CDR3 has 14 residues. The ends lost 1 base at V and 5 bases at J; junction bases unmatched: 2. In germline, CDR1 is MGHDK, CDR2 SYGVNS. CDR3 DNA: TGTGCCAGCAGTGAATTAGGACAGGGGGAGACCCAGTACTTC. This sequence encodes CASSELGQGETQYF. Looking up the rest from reference TRBV25-1 and TRBJ2-5 gives the full variable domain: EADIYQTPRYLVIGTGKKITLECSQTMGHDKMYWYQQDPGMELHLIHYSYGVNSTEKGDLSSESTVSRIRTEHFPLTLESARPSHTSQYLCASSELGQGETQYFGPGTRLLVL.

The chain has TRBV7-2 and TRBJ1-1; TRBD1 matches at 7 bases. The CDR3 extends over 15 amino acids. Germline values: CDR1 SGHTA, CDR2 FQGNSA. The junction had 8 bases not matched to a gene; V was cut back by 5 bases and J by 2 bases. The DNA of the CDR3 is TGTGCCAGCAGCACGCCCCGACAGGGAAACACTGAAGCTTTCTTT. Its translation is CASSTPRQGNTEAFF.

This chain joins TRBV25-1 and TRBJ2-5; D perhaps matches TRBD2 (6 bases). The CDR3 is 13 amino acids. In germline, CDR1 is MGHDK, CDR2 SYGVNS. Trimming removed 6 bases from V and 7 bases from J, with 15 bases in between. CDR3: CASRMEGSGTQYF. In DNA form, the CDR3 reads TGTGCCAGCAGAATGGAGGGTTCTGGGACCCAGTACTTC.

Here the CDR3 DNA reads TGTGCCAGCAGCTACGGTCCCTACGAGCAGTACTTC. It encodes CASSYGPYEQYF. This sequence joins TRBV5-8 and TRBJ2-7, with D hard to call. Germline assignment: CDR1 SGHTS and CDR2 YDEGEE. Trimming removed 3 bases from V and 2 bases from J, with 6 bases in between. The CDR3 runs 12 residues.

The chain uses TRBV13 and TRBJ2-1, with 7 bases lining up with TRBD2. The CDR3 extends over 16 amino acids. Losses at the gene ends were 1 base for V and 7 bases for J; bases not matched to a gene: 10. Germline V gene sequence: CDR1 PRHDT, CDR2 FYEKMQ (reference sequence). CDR3 protein: CASSLESWGGANEQFF. In DNA, the CDR3 is TGTGCCAGCAGCTTAGAAAGCTGGGGGGGTGCGAATGAGCAGTTCTTC.

The CDR3 spells CASSLRQGAGTGELFF. CDR3 in DNA: TGTGCCAGCAGCTTACGACAGGGGGCTGGCACCGGGGAGCTGTTTTTT. This rearrangement joins TRBV7-2 to TRBJ2-2; 10 nucleotides agree with TRBD1. In germline, CDR1 is SGHTA, CDR2 FQGNSA. The CDR3 extends over 16 amino acids. The V segment lost 2 bases and the J segment 4 bases; nucleotides outside the gene matches: 4.

The V and J genes are TRBV5-8 and TRBJ2-3; tentative D call: TRBD1 (5 bases). The CDR3 length is 15 residues. Trimming stripped 0 bases from V and 4 bases from J, with 12 bases between. CDR1 and CDR2 from the germline V gene are SGHTS and YDEGEE. Here the CDR3 DNA reads TGTGCCAGCAGCTTGGATTTAGGGGTTCCAGATACGCAGTATTTT. As protein: CASSLDLGVPDTQYF. Filled out from reference TRBV5-8 and TRBJ2-3, the complete variable domain reads EAGVTQSPTHLIKTRGQQATLRCSPISGHTSVYWYQQALGLGLQFLLWYDEGEERNRGNFPPRFSGRQFPNYSSELNVNALELEDSALYLCASSLDLGVPDTQYFGPGTRLTVL.

The gene calls are TRBV29-1 and TRBJ2-1, with 7 bases lining up with TRBD2. In germline, CDR1 is SQVTM, CDR2 ANQGSEA. V was pared by 3 bases and J by 6 bases, with 11 bases of the junction left unmatched. CDR3 size: 15 residues. The CDR3 DNA reads TGCAGCGTTGACCCGACCCGGACTAGTTCCAATGAGCAGTTCTTC. It encodes CSVDPTRTSSNEQFF.

This clone has only one observation. This sequence joins TRBV27 and TRBJ1-1, with D possibly being TRBD1 (6 bases). Per the germline V gene, CDR1 is MNHEY and CDR2 is SMNVEV (reference sequence). V lost 4 bases and J lost 11, with 23 bases in between. The CDR3 totals 15 residues. The CDR3 sequence is CASSSRQVDPNAAFF. The CDR3 DNA reads as TGTGCCAGCAGTTCGCGACAGGTAGACCCGAACGCGGCTTTCTTT.

The chain recombines TRBV5-4 with TRBJ1-1; no firm D call. V lost 2 bases, J lost 4 bases, and 9 bases lay in between. Germline CDR1 is SGHNT and CDR2 is YYREEE (reference sequence). The CDR3 contains 13 residues. The CDR3 reads CASSFPGSTEAFF. The CDR3 DNA follows: TGTGCCAGCAGCTTTCCGGGGTCCACTGAAGCTTTCTTT.

This chain connects TRBV24-1 to TRBJ2-3; 8 bases agree with TRBD1. Trimming at V came to 5 bases and at J to 1 base, leaving 4 bases not matched to a gene. This CDR3 has 15 residues. Germline loops: CDR1 KGHDR, CDR2 SFDVKD. CDR3 DNA: TGTGCCACCAGTGTTAAGGGACAGGGCACAGATACGCAGTATTTT. This translates into CATSVKGQGTDTQYF.

Written as DNA, the CDR3 is TGTGCCAGCAGCGTAGAAGGGAGCTTGAACACTGAAGCTTTCTTT. It specifies CASSVEGSLNTEAFF. V and J are TRBV9 and TRBJ1-1; D is unresolved. V was shortened by 0 bases and J by 0 bases, with 9 bases between the two germline ends. This CDR3 spans 15 amino acids. Germline assignment: CDR1 SGDLS and CDR2 YYNGEE.

The chain links TRBV6-4 to TRBJ2-7; D perhaps matches TRBD1 (6 bases). This CDR3 spans 13 amino acids. V was shortened by 6 bases and J by 6 bases, with 15 bases between the two germline ends. CDR1 and CDR2 from the germline V gene are MRHNA and SNTAGT. CDR3 loop: CASSEQGFREQYF. CDR3 nucleotide sequence: TGTGCCAGCAGCGAACAGGGTTTTCGCGAGCAGTACTTC.

The V gene is TRBV28, the J gene TRBJ2-7; the match to TRBD1 covers 7 bases. The CDR3 covers 15 residues. Germline V CDR1 and CDR2: MDHEN, SYDVKM. Trimming at V came to 6 bases and at J to 6 bases, leaving 14 bases not matched to a gene. CDR3 nucleotides: TGTGCCAGCAGGTCCCATATCCCGGGACAGAGCGAGCAGTACTTC. Encoded protein: CASRSHIPGQSEQYF.

In its sample, this clone was seen once. This chain links TRBV29-1 with TRBJ1-2; 7 bases match TRBD1. After removal of 5 bases from V and 4 bases from J, the junction contained 4 bases not matched to a gene. The CDR3 consists of 12 residues. The V gene's germline CDR1 is SQVTM and CDR2 ANQGSEA. CDR3: CSVPTGVYGYTF. CDR3 sequence (DNA): TGCAGCGTTCCTACAGGGGTCTATGGCTACACCTTC.

The chain is built from TRBV9 and TRBJ2-1; D gene uncertain. The CDR3 runs 17 residues. The germline V gene encodes CDR1 SGDLS and CDR2 YYNGEE. Trimming shortened V by 7 bases and J by 4 bases, and 24 bases separated the two germline ends. The CDR3 sequence is CASGIPTASESYNEQFF. The DNA of the CDR3 is TGTGCCAGCGGTATCCCCACGGCGAGCGAATCATACAATGAGCAGTTCTTC.

The chain employs TRBV20-1 and TRBJ2-7; tentative D call: TRBD1 (5 bases). With 0 bases removed from V and 6 bases from J, the gap between germline ends came to 6 bases. Looked up from germline, CDR1 is DFQATT and CDR2 is SNEGSKA (reference sequence). CDR3 length equals 11 residues. DNA for the CDR3: TGCAGTGCTAGAGAAGGGGTCGAGCAGTACTTC. It translates to CSAREGVEQYF.

In its sample, this clone was seen once. The V and J genes are TRBV4-2 and TRBJ2-3, with D possibly being TRBD2 (6 bases). V lost 1 base, J lost 0 bases, and 23 bases lay in between. This CDR3 has 20 amino acids. CDR1 and CDR2 from the germline V gene are LGHNA and YNFKEQ. CDR3 sequence (DNA): TGTGCCAGCAGCCAAGGGAGGGTGGGTTTCTCGAGATATAGCACAGATACGCAGTATTTT. Protein sequence: CASSQGRVGFSRYSTDTQYF.

The chain recombines TRBV24-1 with TRBJ2-3; 11 bases are a match to TRBD2. CDR3 length: 17 amino acids. V dropped 3 bases and J dropped 0; count of bases not matched to a gene: 4. CDR1 is KGHDR, CDR2 SFDVKD, per germline. The CDR3 DNA sequence: TGTGCCACCAGTGATCCGGGACTAGCGGTTAGCACAGATACGCAGTATTTT. It encodes CATSDPGLAVSTDTQYF.